The clone carrying this TCR beta chain was seen just once. The antigen remains unidentified. The record originates from a study of CD8 T cells in ankylosing spondylitis. Using its own MiXCR run on the 5' RACE reads, TCRdb lists one record per CDR3 protein. Here the sample spans under 250,000 distinct CDR3 sequences, roughly a third being singletons. Study-level findings and limits: Previously reported in reactive arthritis synovial fluid and blood were some of the motif variants. Disease-linked clones proved CD8+ and comparatively uncommon in peripheral blood.

The V end was cut by 9 bases, the J end by 5 bases, with 8 bases between. CDR1 MNHEY and CDR2 SVGAGI come from the germline V gene. The CDR3 length is 10 residues. This chain joins TRBV6-5 and TRBJ2-7; no definite D call. This sequence originates from a male donor with ankylosing spondylitis or in good health (not recorded which). Input material: blood, either unsorted or a sorted T cell fraction (not recorded which). The CDR3 region is CARSSHEQYF. The DNA of the CDR3 is TGTGCCAGGAGCTCTCACGAGCAGTACTTC.